The TCR beta chain described here comes from a study of blood T cells in healthy people across ages (dated by TCRdb to 2014 to 2015). For the study in its entirety: In model experiments, template switching captured roughly one uniquely barcoded TCR beta cDNA molecule for every two T cells. Donors were grouped into four age groups: young (average approximately 16 years), middle-aged (about 38), aged (around 60) and long-lived (approximately 75). The study measured age-related changes in TCR beta repertoire diversity using deep sequencing normalized with unique cDNA molecular identifiers. For two donors (one aged 18 to 29 and one aged 80 or older), the study analyzed two additional independent replicas of 1 million unique cDNA reads from the same blood draw. To avoid experimental bias, donors of different ages were distributed randomly across sequencing lanes.

Libraries were built with 5' RACE. Sequencing was performed on an Illumina HiSeq 2500. A second PCR of roughly 7 to 12 cycles was run with a J-beta primer mix and a sample-barcoded 5' primer. Each TCR beta cDNA molecule received a unique molecular identifier from a template-switch 5' adaptor carrying 12 random nucleotides. At least 2.5 million CDR3-containing paired-end reads were obtained from each sample. First-strand cDNA synthesis was performed from all RNA using the Mint cDNA synthesis kit, with priming by a TRBC-specific oligonucleotide. Following uracil-DNA glycosylase treatment, all cDNA underwent a first 18-cycle PCR with the universal primers M1SS and BC2_uni_R. In the source study's methods: Normalization of each sample was performed by random selection of 1 million high-quality reads, each carrying a distinct molecular identifier. Instead of being binned into consensus sequences, reads that shared molecular identifiers were thrown out. MiTCR, set to a Q25 quality threshold and the strictest error-elimination algorithm, was used for CDR3 identification, clonotype clustering and error correction. Lower-bound total TCR beta diversity was estimated with a nonparametric unseen species model using Euler transformation. In-frame beta chains were kept once TCRdb had trimmed the public reads at Q25 with fastp and called clones with MiXCR. Rows are combined by CDR3 protein, so each entry shows the most common genes and DNA. Here the V and J calls rest on TCRdb's processing, not on the authors' analysis. This sample has 700,000 to 900,000 distinct CDR3 sequences in its table, and around half of those were observed once. Clones ranked in the top ten supply approximately 41% of the sample.

Spanning cysteine to phenylalanine, the CDR3 consists of 15 amino acids. Only CDR3 DNA is held: 45 bases, read in frame from base 1. CDR1 is given as SGHRS and CDR2 as YFSETQ, both from the germline V gene. The V end loses 2 bases and the J end loses 5 bases, and a stretch of 15 bases separates them. The approximately 39 donors, aged 6 to 90 years, were systemically healthy Caucasian individuals from Russia. Each donor gave approximately 9.4 milliliters of peripheral blood, drawn into EDTA-treated Vacutainer tubes. Ficoll-Paque density-gradient centrifugation was used to isolate PBMCs, with at least 7 million obtained per sample. Total RNA was extracted from PBMCs with Trizol reagent, with at least 5.5 micrograms obtained per sample. For every donor, an aliquot of PBMCs went through flow cytometry to measure the percentages of naive CD45RAhigh/CD27high T cells. In this sample, this clonotype turned up a few times. Its recognized antigen is unknown. No quality values exist for individual bases; no much larger clone is one base distant.

What the work shows at the level of the full study, not this receptor alone: Observed TCR beta diversity per million T cells fell roughly linearly with age, and a significant reduction was already apparent by age roughly 40. The percentage of naive T cells measured by flow cytometry correlated strongly with observed TCR beta diversity. Compared with the aged group, the long-lived group had more naive CD4+ T cells, fewer expanded clones and increased TCR diversity, a pattern suggesting age selection. Estimates of total diversity from one million sequenced T cells were regarded as lower bounds and underestimates. Because donor CMV infection status was unknown, age-related changes in expanded clonotypes were potentially confounded. Because profiling used bulk unsorted PBMCs, naive and antigen-experienced compartments could not be compared conclusively.

The receptor was isolated from a man aged 80 or over in good health. The sequenced sample was blood. The chain couples TRBV5-1 to TRBJ2-3; a tentative D call is TRBD2 (5 bases match). The DNA sequence is given as TGCGCCAGCAGCTTTCCGAGCGGCAGCGGAGATACGCAGTATTTT. This translates into CASSFPSGSGDTQYF. With all but the CDR3 taken from the reference TRBV5-1 and TRBJ2-3 genes, the full variable domain is: KAGVTQTPRYLIKTRGQQVTLSCSPISGHRSVSWYQQTPGQGLQFLFEYFSETQRNKGNFPGRFSGRQFSNSRSEMNVSTLELGDSALYLCASSFPSGSGDTQYFGPGTRLTVL.